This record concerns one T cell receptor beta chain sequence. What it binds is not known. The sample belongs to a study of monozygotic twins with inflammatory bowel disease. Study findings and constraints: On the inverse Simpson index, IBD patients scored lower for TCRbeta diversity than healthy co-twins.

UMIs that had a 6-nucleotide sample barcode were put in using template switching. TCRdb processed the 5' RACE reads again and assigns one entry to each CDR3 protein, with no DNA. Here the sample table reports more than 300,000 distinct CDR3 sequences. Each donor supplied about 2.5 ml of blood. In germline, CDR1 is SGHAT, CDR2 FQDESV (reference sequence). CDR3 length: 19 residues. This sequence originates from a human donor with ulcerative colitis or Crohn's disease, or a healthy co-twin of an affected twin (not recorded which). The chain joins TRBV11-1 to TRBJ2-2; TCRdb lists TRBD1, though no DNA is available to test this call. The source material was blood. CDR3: CASSPGTGRRESNTGELFF.